The present T cell receptor (beta chain) was sequenced within a study of CD8+ T cells in alopecia areata. Study as a whole: By percentage of affected scalp area, the severity of treated patients was scored. Study outcomes and limitations: Scalp clonality decreased significantly with tofacitinib, and so did expanded CD8+ clones among the top 100.

RNA extraction was followed by reverse transcription into cDNA, which acted as the sequencing template. The repertoire was sequenced with immunoSEQ multiplex PCR; TCRdb's copy has only in-frame clones and lacks some. The sample lists over 250,000 clones, 60% occurring once. Treatment denoted: oral pan-JAK inhibitor, 5-10 mg twice daily. The length of the CDR3 is 17 residues. The germline CDR1 and CDR2 sequences are SGHRS and YFSETQ. V gave up 4 bases and J gave up 0 bases; unmatched junction bases: 10. This clone was observed a handful of times. Its matching antigen is unknown. This chain uses TRBV5-1 with TRBJ2-1; 7 bases are a match to TRBD2. The sequencing used CD4+ T cells sorted from blood, collected around week 53, from a patient treated with tofacitinib. The clonotype was recovered from a human donor with alopecia areata. CDR3: CASSLLRGGGSYNEQFF. The CDR3, as DNA: TGCGCCAGCAGCCTTCTCCGAGGCGGGGGCTCCTACAATGAGCAGTTCTTC.